Listed below are T cell receptor beta chains from one sample, sequenced in a study of CD8 T cells in ankylosing spondylitis. TCRdb recomputed calls from the 5' RACE reads with MiXCR, one row per CDR3 protein. The table records around 340,000 distinct CDR3 sequences, approximately 22% of them present only once. Sequenced sample: blood, either unsorted or a sorted T cell fraction (not recorded which). Source of these receptors: a male donor with ankylosing spondylitis or in good health (not recorded which). Both conserved end residues are part of each CDR3. The D gene is left open where the match is weak. Only some rows state a clone size, as once, few, many or a class for expanded clones.

D	size	V	length	J	CDR3	DNA
.	few	TRBV27	17	TRBJ2-3	CASSSPNTPGYTDTQYF	TGTGCCAGCAGTTCCCCTAATACACCAGGCTACACAGATACGCAGTATTTT
.	.	TRBV10-3	13	TRBJ2-7	CAISEPTAYEQYF	TGTGCCATCAGTGAGCCGACAGCCTACGAGCAGTACTTC
TRBD2	once	TRBV5-5	16	TRBJ2-1	CASSLGVAGGPNEQFF	TGTGCCAGCAGCTTAGGGGTAGCGGGGGGGCCCAATGAGCAGTTCTTC
TRBD1	.	TRBV19	19	TRBJ2-7	CASSIRMGQGLVGAGEQYF	TGTGCCAGTAGTATCAGAATGGGACAGGGTCTCGTCGGGGCTGGCGAGCAGTACTTC
.	.	TRBV29-1	12	TRBJ1-1	CSVGAEGTEAFF	TGCAGCGTTGGTGCGGAGGGCACTGAAGCTTTCTTT
.	few	TRBV7-8	15	TRBJ2-1	CASSSWGASYNEQFF	TGTGCCAGCAGCTCCTGGGGGGCGTCCTACAATGAGCAGTTCTTC
.	.	TRBV6-6	12	TRBJ2-6	CASRTGANVLTF	TGTGCCAGCCGGACTGGGGCCAACGTCCTGACTTTC
TRBD2	.	TRBV20-1	16	TRBJ2-1	CSARGVTSGRDNEQFF	TGCAGTGCTAGAGGGGTCACTAGCGGGCGGGACAATGAGCAGTTCTTC
.	once	TRBV5-1	14	TRBJ2-2	CASSLYRTTGELFF	TGCGCCAGCAGCTTGTACAGGACCACCGGGGAGCTGTTTTTT
TRBD2	.	TRBV27	17	TRBJ2-2	CASSLFHGGENTGELFF	TGTGCCAGCAGTTTATTTCACGGGGGGGAGAACACCGGGGAGCTGTTTTTT
.	many	TRBV27	13	TRBJ1-1	CASSLVGVTEAFF	TGTGCCAGCAGTTTGGTAGGGGTTACTGAAGCTTTCTTT
.	.	TRBV12-3/TRBV12-4	9	TRBJ2-3	CATSDTQYF	TGTGCCACCTCAGATACGCAGTATTTT
TRBD2	.	TRBV20-1	17	TRBJ2-1	CSARELMGAGAYNEQFF	TGCAGTGCTAGAGAACTAATGGGAGCGGGGGCCTACAATGAGCAGTTCTTC
.	.	TRBV27	14	TRBJ2-7	CASSPQVEAYEQYF	TGTGCCAGCAGTCCACAGGTTGAAGCCTACGAGCAGTACTTC
.	few	TRBV29-1	11	TRBJ1-2	CSVVRGYGYTF	TGCAGCGTTGTGAGGGGGTATGGCTACACCTTC
.	.	TRBV11-1	13	TRBJ2-2	CASSSRGTGELFF	TGTGCCAGCAGCTCCCGGGGTACCGGGGAGCTGTTTTTT